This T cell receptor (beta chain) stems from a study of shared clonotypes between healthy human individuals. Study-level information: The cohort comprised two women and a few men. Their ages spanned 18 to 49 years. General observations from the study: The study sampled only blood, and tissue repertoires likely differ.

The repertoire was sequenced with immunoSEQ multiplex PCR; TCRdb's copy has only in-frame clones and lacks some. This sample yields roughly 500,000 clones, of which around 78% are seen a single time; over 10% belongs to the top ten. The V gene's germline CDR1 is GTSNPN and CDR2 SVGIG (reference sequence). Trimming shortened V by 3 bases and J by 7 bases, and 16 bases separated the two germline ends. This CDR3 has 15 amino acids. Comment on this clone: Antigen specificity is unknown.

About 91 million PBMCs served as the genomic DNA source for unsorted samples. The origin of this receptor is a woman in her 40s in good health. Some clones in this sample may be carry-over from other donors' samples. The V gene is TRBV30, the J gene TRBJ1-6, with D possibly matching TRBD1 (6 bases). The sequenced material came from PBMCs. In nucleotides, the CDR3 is TGTGCCTGGAGAGAAGGGACATTTGGCAATTCACCCCTCCACTTT. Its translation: CAWREGTFGNSPLHF. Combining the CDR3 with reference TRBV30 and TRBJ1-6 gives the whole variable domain SQTIHQWPATLVQPVGSPLSLECTVEGTSNPNLYWYRQAAGRGLQLLFYSVGIGQISSEVPQNLSASRPQDRQFILSSKKLLLSDSGFYLCAWREGTFGNSPLHFGNGTRLTVT.